A selection of T cell receptor beta chains follows, all from one sample in a study of cytomegalovirus exposure and HLA in healthy donors. Libraries were prepared by immunoSEQ multiplex PCR; TCRdb keeps only in-frame clonotypes and omits some of them. Found here are about 160,000 clones, around three quarters of them singletons; the top ten hold 7% to 7.5%. Source material: PBMCs. The receptors originated from a man aged 40-55 years in good health and CMV-seropositive. CDR3s include the opening cysteine and the closing phenylalanine or tryptophan. The size entry is marked missing in some rows and otherwise reads once, few, many or a size class.

j_gene | abundance | v_gene | CDR3aa
TRBJ2-2 | - | TRBV27 | CASSSPGQRLTGELFF
TRBJ2-5 | once | TRBV19 | CASSAPGQGADQETQYF
TRBJ2-1 | once | TRBV19 | CASSTDSTRGEQFF
TRBJ1-6 | once | TRBV7-2 | CASSLAFDLKGSPLHF
TRBJ2-2 | - | TRBV7-2 | CASSLAVSRGTGELFF
TRBJ1-5 | - | TRBV9 | CAPRKESNQPQHF
TRBJ2-6 | - | TRBV30 | CAWGGTGLPGANVLTF
TRBJ1-1 | - | TRBV11-2 | CASSTMNRGEAFF
TRBJ1-6 | once | TRBV10-3 | CAISESATARESPLHF
TRBJ1-1 | - | TRBV5-5 | CASSVNPQATEAFF
TRBJ1-3 | - | TRBV18 | CASSPDRQRSGNTIYF
TRBJ2-5 | - | TRBV7-8 | CASSLAGRRQETQYF
TRBJ1-2 | - | TRBV5-4 | CASSTPRGRAGHGYTF
TRBJ2-7 | once | TRBV13 | CASSAHGRGTGARYEQYF
TRBJ1-4 | few | TRBV19 | CASSMGSMNEKLFF
TRBJ2-5 | - | TRBV19 | CASSIGSQLQETQYF
TRBJ2-3 | - | TRBV2 | CASSVYRADTQYF
TRBJ2-7 | few | TRBV6-5 | CASAPWQGTQYEQYF
TRBJ1-1 | - | TRBV5-6 | CASFQGWGTEAFF
TRBJ1-3 | - | TRBV12-5 | CASEPAVSGNTIYF
TRBJ1-2 | - | TRBV19 | CASSDAGRDYGYTF
TRBJ1-2 | - | TRBV6-5 | CASSGTGYGYTF
TRBJ2-3 | - | TRBV11-3 | CASSLGSVADTQYF
TRBJ2-7 | - | TRBV29-1 | CSVEDGRPGQMGYEQYF
TRBJ1-2 | few | TRBV11-3 | CASSLGQGHYGYTF
TRBJ2-2 | - | TRBV15 | CATSSRGGSTGELFF
TRBJ1-2 | - | TRBV4-2 | CASSQEFEGYGYTF
TRBJ1-5 | few | TRBV6-1 | CASSEASGGQETQHF
TRBJ1-2 | - | TRBV4-2 | CASRPEGGGNSLGDTF
TRBJ1-1 | - | TRBV14 | CASSPGLSYTEAFF
- | - | TRBV5-4 | CASSLDPSSFSYEQYF
TRBJ1-4 | - | TRBV19 | CASISDRGLGKLFF
TRBJ2-7 | - | TRBV11-3 | CASSPGQGAAQYF
TRBJ1-1 | - | TRBV6-5 | CASSYSPTGREAFF
TRBJ1-2 | - | TRBV30 | CAWVDSTARKVHTF
TRBJ2-7 | - | TRBV7-2 | CASSLPGWGRSSYEQYF
TRBJ1-5 | few | TRBV30 | CAWSYRQGEPQHF
TRBJ1-4 | - | TRBV7-2 | CASSLVPGLNEKLFF
TRBJ1-3 | few | TRBV7-9 | CASTQGGGAGNTIYF
TRBJ1-1 | - | TRBV5-6 | CASSLVGQGGEAFF
TRBJ1-3 | - | TRBV11-2 | CASSLQGAIFGNTIYF
TRBJ2-7 | - | TRBV27 | CATSGGTYEQYF
TRBJ2-7 | - | TRBV6-1 | CASSDPRGQYF
TRBJ2-1 | few | TRBV7-9 | CASRETGSEQFF
TRBJ2-7 | few | TRBV6-1 | CASGSGTSSYEQYF
TRBJ2-1 | once | TRBV7-9 | CASSSRGNEQFF